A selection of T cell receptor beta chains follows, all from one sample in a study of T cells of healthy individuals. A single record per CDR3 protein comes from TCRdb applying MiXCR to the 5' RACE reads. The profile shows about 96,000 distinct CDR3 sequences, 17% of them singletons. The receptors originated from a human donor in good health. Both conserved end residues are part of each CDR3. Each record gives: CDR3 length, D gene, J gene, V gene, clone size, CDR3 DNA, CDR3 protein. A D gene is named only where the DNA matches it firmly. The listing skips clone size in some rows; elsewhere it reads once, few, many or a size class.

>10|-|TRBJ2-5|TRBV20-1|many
TGCAGTGCTGCTCAGGAGACCCAGTACTTC
CSAAQETQYF
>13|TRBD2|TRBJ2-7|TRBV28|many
TGTGCCCTGACTGGGGTACGCGGGGGGGAGCAGTACTTC
CALTGVRGGEQYF
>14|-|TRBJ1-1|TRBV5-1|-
TGCGCCAGCAGCTTGAGGTTAACAAACACTGAAGCTTTCTTT
CASSLRLTNTEAFF
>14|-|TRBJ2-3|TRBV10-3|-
TGTGCCATAGGGGGTTACGGGAGCGCAGATACGCAGTATTTT
CAIGGYGSADTQYF
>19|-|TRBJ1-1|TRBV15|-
TGTGCCACCAGCAGCAGAGATGGGGTACAGGCCCGTTTGAGGACTGAAGCTTTCTTT
CATSSRDGVQARLRTEAFF
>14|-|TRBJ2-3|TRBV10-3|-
TGTGCCATCAGAGATGTTGGGTCCACAGATACGCAGTATTTT
CAIRDVGSTDTQYF
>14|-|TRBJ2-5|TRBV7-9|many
TGTGCCAGCAGCTTAGTGTCGGGACAAGAGACCCAGTACTTC
CASSLVSGQETQYF
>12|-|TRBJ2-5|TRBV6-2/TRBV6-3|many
TGTGCCAGCAGCTCGCTATTGGAGGCCCAGTACTTC
CASSSLLEAQYF
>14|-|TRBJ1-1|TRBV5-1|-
TGCGCCAGCAGCTTGTTGGGGGCGCAAACTGAAGCTTTCTTT
CASSLLGAQTEAFF
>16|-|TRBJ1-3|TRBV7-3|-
TGTGCCAGCAGCTTAAGGGGCACCCAGGCAGGAAACACCATATATTTT
CASSLRGTQAGNTIYF
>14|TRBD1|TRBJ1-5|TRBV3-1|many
TGTGCCAGCAGCCTGACAGGGAGCAATCAGCCCCAGCATTTT
CASSLTGSNQPQHF
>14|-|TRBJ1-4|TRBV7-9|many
TGTGCCAGCAGCCGAGGGACAATAGAAGAAAAACTGTTTTTT
CASSRGTIEEKLFF
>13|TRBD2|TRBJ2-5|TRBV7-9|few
TGTGCCAGCAGCTTCGCGGGAGAGGAGACCCAGTACTTC
CASSFAGEETQYF
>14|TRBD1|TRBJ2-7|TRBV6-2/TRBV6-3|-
TGTGCCAGCAGTTACGTCGACAGGGTACACGAGCAGTACTTC
CASSYVDRVHEQYF
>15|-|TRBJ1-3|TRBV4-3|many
TGCGCCAGCAGCCAAGAGAGTCGGGTTCGGAACACCATATATTTT
CASSQESRVRNTIYF
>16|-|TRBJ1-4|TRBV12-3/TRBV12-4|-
TGTGCCAGCAGACCTGGTCCGGGAAGGGGTAATGAAAAACTGTTTTTT
CASRPGPGRGNEKLFF
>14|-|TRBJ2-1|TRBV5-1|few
TGCGCCAGCAGTGTCAGAAGCTCCTACAATGAGCAGTTCTTC
CASSVRSSYNEQFF
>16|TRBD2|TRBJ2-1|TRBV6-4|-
TGTGCCAGCAGTTCTAAGGGACTAGCGGGGAGTGATGAGCAGTTCTTC
CASSSKGLAGSDEQFF
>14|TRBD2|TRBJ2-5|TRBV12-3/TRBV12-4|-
TGTGCCAGCAGTCTCGGGACTAGCGGGAACCTCCAGTACTTC
CASSLGTSGNLQYF
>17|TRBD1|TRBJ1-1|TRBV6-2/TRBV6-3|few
TGTGCCAGCAAGGGACAGTTTTTCTCACCCATGAACACTGAAGCTTTCTTT
CASKGQFFSPMNTEAFF
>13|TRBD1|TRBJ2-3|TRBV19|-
TGTGCCAGTAGCTCAGGGGGTACCGATACGCAGTATTTT
CASSSGGTDTQYF
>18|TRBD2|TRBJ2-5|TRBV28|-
TGTGCCAGCAGTCAAGGGGAGACTAGCGGGAGGGATACAGAGACCCAGTACTTC
CASSQGETSGRDTETQYF